The 24 T cell receptor beta chains in this list originate from one sample, sequenced in a study of chronic HIV infection and antiretroviral therapy. Via MiXCR, TCRdb re-called the 5' RACE reads, giving one row per CDR3 protein. The sample lists 39,000 or so distinct CDR3 sequences, more than 8% occurring once. The sample comprised peripheral blood. The receptors were gathered from an adult who had HIV and had not received antiretroviral therapy, or was an uninfected healthy control (not recorded which).

The chain has TRBV12-3 or TRBV12-4 and TRBJ1-5, with TRBD1 matching 12 bases. The CDR3 contains 15 residues. V was clipped by 1 base and J by 9 bases; unmatched bases: 4. CDR3 coding DNA: TGTGCCAGCAGTTTAGGGGACAGGGGGCTACCGCCCCAGCATTTT. The encoded protein is CASSLGDRGLPPQHF.

The chain joins TRBV20-1 to TRBJ2-7; weak D call: TRBD2 (5 bases). V was shortened by 5 bases and J by 4 bases, with 9 bases between the two germline ends. Germline-derived CDR1 and CDR2 are DFQATT and SNEGSKA (reference sequence). The CDR3 sequence is 11 residues long. CDR3 residues: CSAATSYEQYF. The CDR3 coding sequence is TGCAGTGCTGCAACTAGTTACGAGCAGTACTTC.

At least ten counts were recorded for this clonotype. J is TRBJ2-1 and V is TRBV15; D remains ambiguous. The CDR3 totals 13 residues. Looked up from germline, CDR1 is LNHNV and CDR2 is YYDKDF (reference sequence). V dropped 0 bases and J dropped 8 bases, with 8 bases sitting between them. The CDR3 DNA is TGTGCCACCAGCAGAGACAGCCGCGATGAGCAGTTCTTC. It translates to CATSRDSRDEQFF.

This clonotype was seen a handful of times. V usage is TRBV5-1 and J usage is TRBJ2-6; D tentatively reads TRBD1 or TRBD2 (5 bases each). V shed 4 bases and J shed 0 bases, with 11 bases lying between them. CDR3 length: 16 residues. Germline assignment: CDR1 SGHRS and CDR2 YFSETQ. The CDR3 bases are TGCGCCAGCAGCGGGGACGGACGCTCTGGGGCCAACGTCCTGACTTTC. Translated: CASSGDGRSGANVLTF. Filled out from reference TRBV5-1 and TRBJ2-6, the complete variable domain reads KAGVTQTPRYLIKTRGQQVTLSCSPISGHRSVSWYQQTPGQGLQFLFEYFSETQRNKGNFPGRFSGRQFSNSRSEMNVSTLELGDSALYLCASSGDGRSGANVLTFGAGSRLTVL.

This chain joins TRBV27 and TRBJ2-5; D is unclear. The germline V gene has CDR1 MNHEY and CDR2 SMNVEV (reference sequence). This CDR3 contains 13 residues. V was clipped by 5 bases and J by 1 base, with 8 bases between them. The CDR3 spells CASSPGVQETQYF. In DNA, the CDR3 is TGTGCCAGCAGTCCTGGGGTCCAAGAGACCCAGTACTTC.

Ten or more counts support this clonotype. The rearrangement links TRBV5-6 to TRBJ2-4; D remains unclear. Trimming cost V 2 bases and J 0 bases, with 3 bases left between them. The V gene's germline CDR1 is SGHDT and CDR2 YYEEEE. The length of the CDR3 is 13 residues. The CDR3 here is CASSFIAKNIQYF. DNA of the CDR3: TGTGCCAGCAGCTTTATAGCCAAAAACATTCAGTACTTC.

This clonotype occurred a few times. V and J are TRBV28 and TRBJ2-3, with TRBD2 matching 11 bases. J was trimmed by 0 bases and V by 6 bases; bases with no gene match: 5. Per germline, CDR1 MDHEN and CDR2 SYDVKM. The CDR3 sequence is 16 residues long. CDR3 DNA: TGTGCCAGCAGCGCAAGGACTAGCGGGAGCACAGATACGCAGTATTTT. Translation gives CASSARTSGSTDTQYF.

This clonotype was observed a few times. V and J are TRBV28 and TRBJ1-6; TRBD1 matches at 8 bases. Germline V CDR1 and CDR2: MDHEN, SYDVKM. This CDR3 is 16 amino acids long. The J segment lost 13 bases and the V segment lost 7 bases, leaving 18 bases of the junction unmatched. CDR3: CASTFPRGTGIHPLHF. CDR3 sequence (DNA): TGTGCCAGCACGTTCCCCCGGGGGACAGGAATTCACCCCCTCCACTTT. The complete variable domain, with remaining parts taken from reference TRBV28 and TRBJ1-6, reads DVKVTQSSRYLVKRTGEKVFLECVQDMDHENMFWYRQDPGLGLRLIYFSYDVKMKEKGDIPEGYSVSREKKERFSLILESASTNQTSMYLCASTFPRGTGIHPLHFGNGTRLTVT.

This clonotype showed up many times. The chain carries TRBV7-9 and TRBJ2-1, with TRBD1 matching 8 bases. V lost 6 bases, J lost 9 bases, and 4 bases stayed unmatched. From germline, CDR1 is SEHNR and CDR2 FQNEAQ (reference sequence). CDR3 length: 12 amino acids. The DNA for the CDR3 is TGTGCCAGCAGTAGACAGGGGACTGAGCAGTTCTTC. Translated: CASSRQGTEQFF.

The V gene is TRBV28, the J gene TRBJ1-5; D unclear. Trimming pared 2 bases from V and 2 bases from J, leaving 7 bases between. The germline V gene encodes CDR1 MDHEN and CDR2 SYDVKM. The CDR3 spans 14 residues. In nucleotides, the CDR3 is TGTGCCAGCAGTTTAATCTACGGCAATCAGCCCCAGCATTTT. It encodes CASSLIYGNQPQHF.

This clonotype has only a few counts. The chain links TRBV6-6 to TRBJ2-1; possible D gene TRBD2, 6 bases. Germline CDR1 is MNHNY and CDR2 is SVGAGI (reference sequence). This CDR3 is built from 13 residues. With 6 bases removed from V and 9 bases from J, the gap between germline ends came to 15 bases. For the CDR3, the DNA is TGTGCCAGCAGCCCGACTAGTAACTCTGAGCAGTTCTTC. Protein sequence: CASSPTSNSEQFF.

In its sample, this clonotype was seen many times. V usage is TRBV4-1 and J usage is TRBJ2-5; the D call may be TRBD1 or TRBD2 (5 bases each). V was cut by 2 bases and J by 0 bases, with 13 bases left in between. CDR1 is MGHRA, CDR2 YSYEKL, per germline. The CDR3 length is 16 residues. CDR3: CASSQQPGRYQETQYF. CDR3 in DNA: TGCGCCAGCAGCCAACAACCGGGACGGTACCAAGAGACCCAGTACTTC.

This clonotype was seen at least ten times. DNA for the CDR3: TGTGCCAGCAGCCAAGATGCGGCGGGAGCGATCAACGAGCAGTACTTC. Amino acid sequence: CASSQDAAGAINEQYF. The J gene is TRBJ2-7, the V gene TRBV3-1; 7 nucleotides line up with TRBD2. This CDR3 comprises 16 residues. In germline, CDR1 is LGHDT, CDR2 YNNKEL (reference sequence). V lost 0 bases and J lost 5; bases outside the gene matches: 10.

This clonotype showed up just a few times. V and J are TRBV28 and TRBJ2-5; 7 nucleotides agree with TRBD1. With V trimmed by 8 bases and J by 1 base, 4 bases remained unmatched. Germline V gene lookup returns CDR1 MDHEN and CDR2 SYDVKM. The CDR3 length is 13 residues. The CDR3 loop is CASAPGGQETQYF. Here the CDR3 DNA reads TGTGCCAGCGCCCCAGGGGGCCAAGAGACCCAGTACTTC.

The chain joins TRBV11-1 to TRBJ2-5, with 7 bases matching TRBD1. Per the germline V gene, CDR1 is SGHAT and CDR2 is FQDESV (reference sequence). The CDR3 extends over 14 amino acids. V lost 2 bases, J lost 2 bases, and 2 bases stayed unmatched. CDR3 nucleotides: TGTGCCAGCAGCTTACGGGACAGACAAGAGACCCAGTACTTC. It specifies CASSLRDRQETQYF.

This clonotype showed up just a few times. This chain uses TRBV29-1 with TRBJ1-1; 9 bases agree with TRBD1. The V gene end was trimmed by 7 bases and the J gene end by 5 bases; junction bases not matched to a gene: 11. This CDR3 region has 14 residues. CDR1 SQVTM and CDR2 ANQGSEA come from the germline V gene. CDR3: CSGSGTGFWTEAFF. For the CDR3, the DNA is TGCAGCGGATCCGGGACAGGGTTCTGGACTGAAGCTTTCTTT.

In this sample, this clonotype is medium-sized. V usage is TRBV2 and J usage is TRBJ2-3; 9 bases fit TRBD2. CDR3 size: 14 residues. After removal of 5 bases from V and 4 bases from J, the junction contained 4 bases not matched to a gene. The germline V gene encodes CDR1 SNHLY and CDR2 FYNNEI. The CDR3 region has the DNA TGTGCCAGCAGTATCCTAGCGGGACCAGATACGCAGTATTTT. Amino acids: CASSILAGPDTQYF.

This clonotype is deemed medium-sized (0.01 to 0.1%). The chain recombines TRBV25-1 with TRBJ2-7; D not resolved. This CDR3 spans 11 amino acids. Trimming pared 5 bases from V and 1 base from J, leaving 3 bases between. Per the germline V gene, CDR1 is MGHDK and CDR2 is SYGVNS. CDR3 in DNA: TGTGCCAGCAGTCGGTCCTACGAGCAGTACTTC. Protein: CASSRSYEQYF.

Ten or more counts support this clonotype. The V and J genes are TRBV29-1 and TRBJ2-3, with D perhaps being TRBD1 or TRBD2 (5 bases each). The CDR3 sequence is 14 residues long. With 7 bases removed from V and 1 base from J, the gap between germline ends came to 15 bases. The germline CDR1 and CDR2 sequences are SQVTM and ANQGSEA. The CDR3 nucleotides read TGCAGCGGAATCCGGGACGGCGGCACAGATACGCAGTATTTT. Translation gives CSGIRDGGTDTQYF.

J is TRBJ2-5 and V is TRBV29-1; D is possibly TRBD1 or TRBD2 (6 bases each). Germline values: CDR1 SQVTM, CDR2 ANQGSEA. The CDR3 is 13 residues long. With 3 bases removed from V and 2 bases from J, the gap between germline ends came to 10 bases. CDR3 amino acids: CSVDRGRQETQYF. The CDR3 bases are TGCAGCGTTGATAGGGGGAGGCAAGAGACCCAGTACTTC.

This clonotype has just a few counts. The rearrangement joins TRBV11-1 to TRBJ2-7, with D possibly TRBD1 on 6 matching bases. This CDR3 has 14 amino acids. Trimming pared 0 bases from V and 3 bases from J, leaving 9 bases between. Germline V gives CDR1 SGHAT, CDR2 FQDESV (reference sequence). The CDR3 loop reads CASSLAGQSYEQYF. The CDR3 DNA reads TGTGCCAGCAGCTTAGCTGGACAGAGCTACGAGCAGTACTTC. Full variable domain (rest looked up from reference TRBV11-1 and TRBJ2-7): EAEVAQSPRYKITEKSQAVAFWCDPISGHATLYWYRQILGQGPELLVQFQDESVVDDSQLPKDRFSAERLKGVDSTLKIQPAELGDSAMYLCASSLAGQSYEQYFGPGTRLTVT.

This rearrangement joins TRBV19 to TRBJ2-7; 8 bases match TRBD1. The CDR3 extends over 17 amino acids. Germline V lookup: CDR1 LNHDA, CDR2 SQIVND (reference sequence). V gave up 3 bases and J gave up 2 bases; unmatched junction bases: 12. CDR3 coding DNA: TGTGCCAGTAGTATGGATCAGGGGGCCACTTCCACCTACGAGCAGTACTTC. Its protein is CASSMDQGATSTYEQYF.

As concerns this clonotype: An end of the junction does not agree with germline; a read error may underlie this. This chain connects TRBV29-1 to TRBJ1-1, with no clear D. CDR1 SQVTM and CDR2 ANQGSEA come from the germline V gene. The CDR3 is made up of 13 amino acids. The CDR3 loop is CSVEVSLNTETFF. In DNA form, the CDR3 reads TGCAGCGTTGAGGTATCGCTGAACACTGAAACTTTCTTT.

This clonotype was found a few times. CDR3 in amino acids: CASSLWEDSNQPQHF. As DNA, the CDR3 is TGTGCCAGCAGTTTATGGGAAGATAGCAATCAGCCCCAGCATTTT. The chain is built from TRBV12-3 or TRBV12-4 and TRBJ1-5; D is ambiguous. The V and J ends lost 2 bases and 0 bases respectively, with 8 bases between them. CDR3 length equals 15 residues.